Reported below is one T cell receptor (beta chain). Its specificity is unknown. Germline values: CDR1 MNHEY, CDR2 SVGAGI. The CDR3 totals 16 residues. This entry comes from a study of T cells expressing NK-cell markers. Study observations and caveats: Researchers report these clonotypes also headed the CD3+CD56-NKG2C+ fraction in a few donors.

Each CDR3 protein gets one entry in TCRdb, which reprocessed the 5' RACE reads and gives no DNA. Across a few hundred thousand distinct CDR3 sequences, the top ten clones capture around 0.42% of the sample. Specimen: blood T cells: a sorted CD56 or NKG2C T cell subset, CD4+ or CD8+ T cells, or bulk PBMC T cells (not recorded which). The receptor's source is a man aged 18 to 35 in good health. The chain uses TRBV6-5 and TRBJ2-2; TCRdb calls TRBD1, which cannot be checked without DNA. CDR3 region: CASRPTQDPNTGELFF.